The T cell receptor beta chain described here comes from a study of T cells in Graves' hyperthyroidism and ophthalmopathy. Background on the study: The initial diagnosis was the point when peripheral blood was collected, ahead of any treatment.

There were TCR beta CDR3 regions amplified from RNA transcripts. First-round RT-PCR with HTBI primers amplified the TCR CDR3 region. One entry per CDR3 protein results from TCRdb running MiXCR on the multiplex PCR reads. The sample includes around 690,000 distinct CDR3 sequences, around 21% of them seen just once. Pregnant or lactating patients were excluded, as were those with uncontrolled infection or other autoimmune disease. As regards this clonotype: Its target is unknown.

General study results and limits: Model-based prediction identified ophthalmopathy a median about 6.8 months prior to its onset. By a 13 V-J model, ophthalmopathy was set apart from stable hyperthyroidism.

The CDR3 is 16 residues long. Trimming took 6 bases from V and 0 from J, leaving 18 bases between them. CDR1 and CDR2 (germline): DFQATT, SNEGSKA (reference sequence). The TCR originated in a man in his thirties or forties with Graves' ophthalmopathy. The sample taken for sequencing was blood. The rearrangement joins TRBV20-1 to TRBJ2-4, with D possibly being TRBD2 (7 bases). CDR3 DNA sequence: TGCAGTGCGCCGGGGGGCGTCAGATTAGCCAAAAACATTCAGTACTTC. Amino acids: CSAPGGVRLAKNIQYF.